This T cell receptor (beta chain) was sequenced for a study of OX40 agonist ivuxolimab in advanced cancers. The table came from immunoSEQ multiplex PCR; TCRdb's copy has only in-frame clones and leaves some out. The sample comprises some 100,000 clones, around 84% of which are singletons, and about 1.1% rests with the top ten. The CDR3 is made up of 15 amino acids. V gave up 5 bases and J gave up 6 bases, with 20 bases separating them. Germline V gene lookup returns CDR1 SGHNT and CDR2 YENEEA. This clone was seen a single time. The antigen remains undetermined. Broader study findings: Some of the lowest clonal expansion was seen in partial responders at 0.1-3.0 mg/kg.

The chain combines TRBV11-3 with TRBJ2-7; maybe TRBD2 (7 bases). The receptor comes from an adult with an advanced solid tumor such as melanoma, head and neck, liver or kidney cancer. The starting material was CD4+ or CD8+ T cells sorted from blood, obtained in a trial of the OX40 agonist ivuxolimab. CDR3 in DNA: TGTGCCAGCAGCGGACCGGGGGGCCCCACCACCGAGCAGTACTTC. Amino acids: CASSGPGGPTTEQYF.